This TCR beta chain was profiled in a study of human T cells and chemical hapten exposure. A single record per CDR3 protein comes from TCRdb applying MiXCR to the RACE reads. This sample has about 120,000 distinct CDR3 sequences, with around 11% found just once. Trimming took 4 bases from V and 2 from J; bases not matched to a gene: 7. Germline values: CDR1 SGHDN, CDR2 FVKESK. The CDR3 extends over 15 amino acids. The sample holds a few counts of this clonotype. Time point reported: patch test 3, about 24 weeks after DPC sensitization. Sample treatment: therapeutic diphenylcyclopropenone sensitization with weekly scalp DPC.

This chain joins TRBV14 and TRBJ2-7; 8 nucleotides align to TRBD1. This sequence was found in a woman in her forties or fifties with alopecia areata. Some clones in this sample may be carry-over from other donors' samples. The sample in question was whole blood, obtained in connection with sensitization to the hapten diphenylcyclopropenone (DPC). Here the CDR3 DNA reads TGTGCCAGCAGCCCCCAGGACAGGGTGCCCTACGAGCAGTACTTC. Amino acids: CASSPQDRVPYEQYF.